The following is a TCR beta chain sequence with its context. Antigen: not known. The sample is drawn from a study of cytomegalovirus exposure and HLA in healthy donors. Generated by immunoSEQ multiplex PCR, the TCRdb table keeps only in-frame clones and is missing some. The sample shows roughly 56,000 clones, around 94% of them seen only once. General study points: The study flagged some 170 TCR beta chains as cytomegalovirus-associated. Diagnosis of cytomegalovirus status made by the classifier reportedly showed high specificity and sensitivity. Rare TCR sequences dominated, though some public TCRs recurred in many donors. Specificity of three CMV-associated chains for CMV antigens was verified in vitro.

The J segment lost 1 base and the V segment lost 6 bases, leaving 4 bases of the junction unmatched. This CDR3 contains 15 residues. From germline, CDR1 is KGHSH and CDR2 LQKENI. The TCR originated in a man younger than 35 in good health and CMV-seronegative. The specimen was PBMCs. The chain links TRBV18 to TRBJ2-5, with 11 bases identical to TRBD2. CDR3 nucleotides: TGTGCCAGCTCCTCACTAGCGGGGGCCCAAGAGACCCAGTACTTC. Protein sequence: CASSSLAGAQETQYF. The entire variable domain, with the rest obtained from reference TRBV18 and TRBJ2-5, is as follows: NAGVMQNPRHLVRRRGQEARLRCSPMKGHSHVYWYRQLPEEGLKFMVYLQKENIIDESGMPKERFSAEFPKEGPSILRIQQVVRGDSAAYFCASSSLAGAQETQYFGPGTRLLVL.